The present entry profiles one T cell receptor (beta chain) with its context. Its cognate antigen is unknown. The sample comes from a study of cytomegalovirus exposure and HLA in healthy donors. Study-wide findings and caveats: Most TCR beta V segments were productive about 90% or about 30% of the time in an earlier analysis. Association of 15,000 to 20,000 TCR beta sequences with HLA alleles was found at 0.05 false discovery rate in a later analysis. In a later analysis, several top co-occurrence clusters appeared linked to parvovirus B19, influenza, CMV and Epstein-Barr virus.

It was with 60 Vbeta and 13 Jbeta primers that the PCR ran. TCRdb's table, derived via immunoSEQ multiplex PCR, lists solely in-frame clones and lacks some. Seen here are some 180,000 clones, roughly 79% observed once, and the top ten hold 1.9%. CDR1 is MNHNY and CDR2 is SVGAGI in the germline V gene (reference sequence). The CDR3 loop spans 16 amino acids. Trimming cost V 2 bases and J 3 bases, with 14 bases left between them. The sample was PBMCs. V gene TRBV6-6 combines with J gene TRBJ2-1; D gene unclear. This TCR was recovered from a man between 25 and 39 years old in good health and CMV-seronegative. This CDR3 reads CASSYTTPTHYNEQFF. The CDR3 nucleotides are TGTGCCAGCAGTTACACCACTCCAACGCACTACAATGAGCAGTTCTTC.